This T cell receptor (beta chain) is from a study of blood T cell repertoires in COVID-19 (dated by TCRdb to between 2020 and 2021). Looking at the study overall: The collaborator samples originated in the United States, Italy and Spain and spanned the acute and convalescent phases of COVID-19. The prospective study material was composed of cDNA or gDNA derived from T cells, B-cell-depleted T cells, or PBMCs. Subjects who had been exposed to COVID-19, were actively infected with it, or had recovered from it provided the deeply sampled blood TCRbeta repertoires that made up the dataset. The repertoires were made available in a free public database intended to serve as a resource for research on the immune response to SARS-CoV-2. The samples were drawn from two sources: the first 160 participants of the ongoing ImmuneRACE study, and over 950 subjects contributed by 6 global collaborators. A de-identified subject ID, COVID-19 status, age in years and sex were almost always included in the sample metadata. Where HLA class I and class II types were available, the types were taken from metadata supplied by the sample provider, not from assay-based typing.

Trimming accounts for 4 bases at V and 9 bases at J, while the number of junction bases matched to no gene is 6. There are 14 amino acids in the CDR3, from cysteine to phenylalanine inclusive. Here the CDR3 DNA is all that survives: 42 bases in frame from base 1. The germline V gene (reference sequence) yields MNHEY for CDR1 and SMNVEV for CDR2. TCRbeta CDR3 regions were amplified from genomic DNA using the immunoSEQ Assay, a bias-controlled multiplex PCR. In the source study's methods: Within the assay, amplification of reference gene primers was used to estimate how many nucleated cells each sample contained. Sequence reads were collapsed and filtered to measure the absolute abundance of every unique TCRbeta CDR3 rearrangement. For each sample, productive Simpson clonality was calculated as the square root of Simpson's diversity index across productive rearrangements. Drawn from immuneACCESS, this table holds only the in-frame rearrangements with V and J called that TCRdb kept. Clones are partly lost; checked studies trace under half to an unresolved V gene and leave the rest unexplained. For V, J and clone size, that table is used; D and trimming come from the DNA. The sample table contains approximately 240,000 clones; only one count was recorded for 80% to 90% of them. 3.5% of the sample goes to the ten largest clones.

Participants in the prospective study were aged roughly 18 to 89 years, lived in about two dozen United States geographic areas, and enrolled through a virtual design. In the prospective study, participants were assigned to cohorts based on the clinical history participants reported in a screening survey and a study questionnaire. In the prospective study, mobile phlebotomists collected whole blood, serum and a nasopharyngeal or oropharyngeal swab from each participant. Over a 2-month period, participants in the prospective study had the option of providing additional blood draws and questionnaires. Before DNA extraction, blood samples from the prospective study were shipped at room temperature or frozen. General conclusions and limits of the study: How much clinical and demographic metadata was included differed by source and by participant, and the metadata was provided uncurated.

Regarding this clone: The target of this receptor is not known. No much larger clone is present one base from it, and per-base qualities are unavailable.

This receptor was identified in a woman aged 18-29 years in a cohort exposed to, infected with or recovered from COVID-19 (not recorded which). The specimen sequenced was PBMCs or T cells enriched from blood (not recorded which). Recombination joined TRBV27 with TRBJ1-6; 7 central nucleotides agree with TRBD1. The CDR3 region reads CASSSDRDGSPLHF. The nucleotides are TGTGCCAGCAGTTCCGACAGGGATGGTTCACCCCTCCACTTT.